This TCR beta chain was retrieved from a study of tissue T cells after allogeneic stem cell transplantation. Overall study context: Smaller viable blood or marrow samples skipped sorting for direct DNA extraction.

The CDR3 consists of 14 residues. V was cut by 4 bases and J by 10 bases, with 19 bases left in between. Looked up from germline, CDR1 is SGHNT and CDR2 is YYREEE (reference sequence). Study-wide points: Alloreactivity or antigen specificity of tissue TCRs was not determined; some clones might be host cells. Tissue-detected TCR repertoire was only partly captured by blood and spleen T cells.

TCRbeta CDR3 was sequenced at survey depth with template counts. The assay was immunoSEQ multiplex PCR, and TCRdb's table has in-frame clones only and misses some. Of tens of thousands of clones listed, about nine tenths are singletons. In regard to this clone: No antigen is known for it.

This sequence joins TRBV5-4 and TRBJ2-3; the D is unclear. This sequence was found in a woman aged 35 to 70 who later had graft-versus-host disease after an allogeneic stem cell transplant. Sample: blood, taken before transplantation. The CDR3, as DNA: TGTGCCAGCAGCCCAACCACTCCGGGTCGCGCGCAGTATTTT. This gives the protein CASSPTTPGRAQYF.